Listed below are T cell receptor beta chains from one sample, sequenced in a study of glioma-infiltrating T cells. TCRdb processed the multiplex PCR reads anew with MiXCR; each CDR3 protein has one entry. The table has approximately 140,000 distinct CDR3 sequences, around 25% seen once. The source material was glioma tissue, nonneoplastic brain tissue, or PBMCs (not recorded which). The receptors stem from a human donor with low-grade glioma or glioblastoma, undergoing nonglioma brain surgery, or in good health (not recorded which). CDR3s include the opening cysteine and the closing phenylalanine or tryptophan. Each record gives: J gene, clone size, V gene, D gene, CDR3 length, CDR3 protein, CDR3 DNA. The D gene is left open where the match is weak. Expanded clones are given a class, and other clones once, few, many or no size at all.

J gene: TRBJ2-6
clone size: few
V gene: TRBV7-9
D gene: TRBD1
CDR3 length: 17
CDR3 protein: CASSQWGTGAGANVLTF
CDR3 DNA: TGTGCCAGCAGCCAATGGGGAACAGGGGCTGGGGCCAACGTCCTGACTTTC

J gene: TRBJ2-5
clone size: -
V gene: TRBV20-1
D gene: TRBD1
CDR3 length: 13
CDR3 protein: CSARTGGSETQYF
CDR3 DNA: TGCAGTGCTAGGACAGGGGGATCGGAGACCCAGTACTTC

J gene: TRBJ1-5
clone size: -
V gene: TRBV7-9
D gene: -
CDR3 length: 13
CDR3 protein: CASSQASTQPQHF
CDR3 DNA: TGTGCCAGCAGCCAAGCCAGCACTCAGCCCCAGCATTTT

J gene: TRBJ1-2
clone size: -
V gene: TRBV24-1
D gene: -
CDR3 length: 13
CDR3 protein: CATSSNGNYGYTF
CDR3 DNA: TGTGCCACCAGTTCTAACGGAAACTATGGCTACACCTTC

J gene: TRBJ2-2
clone size: -
V gene: TRBV24-1
D gene: TRBD1
CDR3 length: 18
CDR3 protein: CATSSLIRGQGNTGELFF
CDR3 DNA: TGTGCCACCAGTTCTTTAATCCGCGGACAGGGAAACACCGGGGAGCTGTTTTTT

J gene: TRBJ2-4
clone size: -
V gene: TRBV3-1
D gene: -
CDR3 length: 15
CDR3 protein: CASSHAGAQGGIQYF
CDR3 DNA: TGTGCCAGCAGCCATGCGGGGGCGCAGGGGGGCATTCAGTACTTC

J gene: TRBJ1-1
clone size: many
V gene: TRBV25-1
D gene: TRBD1
CDR3 length: 11
CDR3 protein: CASGTVVGAFF
CDR3 DNA: TGTGCCAGCGGGACAGTAGTCGGAGCTTTCTTT

J gene: TRBJ1-2
clone size: many
V gene: TRBV15
D gene: -
CDR3 length: 14
CDR3 protein: CATSRTGGNYGYTF
CDR3 DNA: TGTGCCACCAGCAGGACAGGCGGTAACTATGGCTACACCTTC

J gene: TRBJ1-1
clone size: -
V gene: TRBV19
D gene: -
CDR3 length: 15
CDR3 protein: CASTGDGVRVTEAFF
CDR3 DNA: TGTGCCAGTACCGGAGACGGCGTCAGGGTCACTGAAGCTTTCTTT

J gene: TRBJ2-5
clone size: -
V gene: TRBV6-1
D gene: TRBD2
CDR3 length: 15
CDR3 protein: CASSSSGGARETQYF
CDR3 DNA: TGTGCCAGCAGTTCTAGCGGGGGGGCCCGAGAGACCCAGTACTTC

J gene: TRBJ1-5
clone size: once
V gene: TRBV13
D gene: -
CDR3 length: 16
CDR3 protein: CASSLYLDGSNQPQHF
CDR3 DNA: TGTGCCAGCAGCTTGTACCTCGACGGAAGCAATCAGCCCCAGCATTTT

J gene: TRBJ1-6
clone size: -
V gene: TRBV7-3
D gene: -
CDR3 length: 14
CDR3 protein: CASSLSGAGSHLHF
CDR3 DNA: TGTGCCAGCAGCTTATCAGGGGCAGGATCACACCTCCACTTT

J gene: TRBJ2-1
clone size: -
V gene: TRBV7-9
D gene: -
CDR3 length: 11
CDR3 protein: CASSRYNEQFF
CDR3 DNA: TGTGCCAGCAGCCGCTACAATGAGCAGTTCTTC

J gene: TRBJ1-4
clone size: many
V gene: TRBV14
D gene: -
CDR3 length: 13
CDR3 protein: CASSPGLNEKLFF
CDR3 DNA: TGTGCCAGCAGCCCCGGACTTAATGAAAAACTGTTTTTT

J gene: TRBJ2-3
clone size: -
V gene: TRBV7-3
D gene: TRBD2
CDR3 length: 16
CDR3 protein: CASSLTSRGGADTQYF
CDR3 DNA: TGTGCCAGCAGCTTAACGTCTCGGGGGGGCGCAGATACGCAGTATTTT

J gene: TRBJ1-5
clone size: many
V gene: TRBV20-1
D gene: -
CDR3 length: 15
CDR3 protein: CSARDHKGGNQPQHF
CDR3 DNA: TGCAGTGCTAGAGATCACAAGGGCGGCAATCAGCCCCAGCATTTT

J gene: TRBJ2-5
clone size: -
V gene: TRBV2
D gene: -
CDR3 length: 15
CDR3 protein: CASMDRDTSQETQYF
CDR3 DNA: TGTGCCAGCATGGACCGGGACACCTCCCAAGAGACCCAGTACTTC

J gene: TRBJ1-1
clone size: -
V gene: TRBV5-4
D gene: -
CDR3 length: 13
CDR3 protein: CASSSTQNTEAFF
CDR3 DNA: TGTGCCAGCAGCTCGACACAGAACACTGAAGCTTTCTTT

J gene: TRBJ1-4
clone size: -
V gene: TRBV7-2
D gene: -
CDR3 length: 14
CDR3 protein: CASSLESTNEKLFF
CDR3 DNA: TGTGCCAGCAGCTTGGAGTCAACTAATGAAAAACTGTTTTTT

J gene: TRBJ1-5
clone size: few
V gene: TRBV6-1
D gene: -
CDR3 length: 19
CDR3 protein: CASSDLYRGGGGSNQPQHF
CDR3 DNA: TGTGCCAGCAGTGACCTTTACAGAGGGGGTGGAGGTAGCAATCAGCCCCAGCATTTT

J gene: TRBJ1-2
clone size: few
V gene: TRBV12-3/TRBV12-4
D gene: -
CDR3 length: 11
CDR3 protein: CASSFGEGYTF
CDR3 DNA: TGTGCCAGCAGTTTCGGCGAGGGCTACACCTTC

J gene: TRBJ1-2
clone size: few
V gene: TRBV20-1
D gene: TRBD1
CDR3 length: 14
CDR3 protein: CSARDNRGLYGYTF
CDR3 DNA: TGCAGTGCTAGAGATAACAGGGGGCTCTATGGCTACACCTTC

J gene: TRBJ2-3
clone size: -
V gene: TRBV7-3
D gene: -
CDR3 length: 13
CDR3 protein: CASSSGQKDTQYF
CDR3 DNA: TGTGCCAGCAGTTCAGGACAGAAAGATACGCAGTATTTT

J gene: TRBJ1-2
clone size: few
V gene: TRBV14
D gene: -
CDR3 length: 13
CDR3 protein: CASSQDLGHGYTF
CDR3 DNA: TGTGCCAGCAGCCAAGATCTGGGTCATGGCTACACCTTC

J gene: TRBJ2-5
clone size: -
V gene: TRBV5-1
D gene: -
CDR3 length: 13
CDR3 protein: CASSVVGQETQYF
CDR3 DNA: TGCGCCAGCAGCGTAGTGGGACAAGAGACCCAGTACTTC

J gene: TRBJ2-3
clone size: many
V gene: TRBV6-1
D gene: -
CDR3 length: 16
CDR3 protein: CASGRDHNPKTDTQYF
CDR3 DNA: TGTGCCAGCGGCCGGGACCATAACCCAAAAACAGATACGCAGTATTTT

J gene: TRBJ1-5
clone size: few
V gene: TRBV6-1
D gene: -
CDR3 length: 17
CDR3 protein: CASSPRQGTRSNQPQHF
CDR3 DNA: TGCGCCAGCAGTCCCCGTCAGGGAACGAGGTCCAATCAGCCCCAGCATTTT

J gene: TRBJ2-3
clone size: many
V gene: TRBV6-1
D gene: -
CDR3 length: 14
CDR3 protein: CASRRPKPTDTQYF
CDR3 DNA: TGTGCCAGCAGACGACCCAAACCCACAGATACGCAGTATTTT

J gene: TRBJ2-1
clone size: many
V gene: TRBV6-1
D gene: -
CDR3 length: 10
CDR3 protein: CASSRGEQFF
CDR3 DNA: TGTGCCAGCAGCCGGGGTGAGCAGTTCTTC